What follows are 18 T cell receptor beta chains derived from one specimen sequenced in a study of blood T cell repertoires in COVID-19. Repertoires were generated with immunoSEQ multiplex PCR, while TCRdb's copy carries only in-frame clones and drops some. The sample contains fewer than 250,000 clones, approximately 82% of which appear only once. Sequencing was done on a sample of peripheral blood. These receptors originate from a woman at least 80 years old with acute or convalescent COVID-19.

The CDR3 bases are TGTGCCAGCAGCTTTTACGAGACTTACACAGATACGCAGTATTTT. As protein: CASSFYETYTDTQYF. The chain joins TRBV7-2 to TRBJ2-3; D is ambiguous. The germline gives CDR1 SGHTA, CDR2 FQGNSA. V shed 3 bases and J shed 2 bases, with 12 bases lying between them. The CDR3 runs to 15 residues.

The J gene is TRBJ2-6, the V gene TRBV11-2, with D uncertain. CDR3 size: 16 residues. Germline V CDR1 and CDR2: SGHAT, FQNNGV. The V and J ends lost 5 bases and 4 bases respectively, with 15 bases between them. The DNA for the CDR3 is TGTGCCAGCAGCGTCCTACAGAGAACGGGGGCCAACGTCCTGACTTTC. This sequence encodes CASSVLQRTGANVLTF.

This clone was seen a handful of times. The chain carries TRBV6-5 and TRBJ2-7, with 13 nucleotides matching TRBD2. The junction had 3 bases not matched to a gene; V was cut back by 6 bases and J by 1 base. CDR3 length: 15 residues. Germline CDR1 and CDR2: MNHEY and SVGAGI. The CDR3 protein is CASRGLAGSSYEQYF. The CDR3 region has the DNA TGTGCCAGCAGGGGACTAGCGGGATCTTCCTACGAGCAGTACTTC.

Points on this clone: The sample carries other DNA sequences with the same CDR3. The chain employs TRBV7-2 and TRBJ2-5; the D gene is possibly TRBD2 (6 bases). There are 15 residues in the CDR3. Trimming removed 2 bases at V and 1 base at J, with 11 bases between. CDR1 is SGHTA, CDR2 FQGNSA, per germline. DNA for the CDR3: TGTGCCAGCAGCTTACAGTCGGGACTCCAAGAGACCCAGTACTTC. Translation: CASSLQSGLQETQYF.

The chain's CDR3 is CASSTSGGLYNEQFF. As DNA, the CDR3 is TGTGCCAGCAGCACTAGCGGGGGCCTATACAATGAGCAGTTCTTC. The chain combines TRBV11-1 with TRBJ2-1; 11 bases agree with TRBD2. The CDR3 is 15 residues long. Trimming took 5 bases from V and 4 from J; bases not matched to a gene: 4. Germline loops: CDR1 SGHAT, CDR2 FQDESV (reference sequence). The full variable domain, rest sourced from reference TRBV11-1 and TRBJ2-1, is EAEVAQSPRYKITEKSQAVAFWCDPISGHATLYWYRQILGQGPELLVQFQDESVVDDSQLPKDRFSAERLKGVDSTLKIQPAELGDSAMYLCASSTSGGLYNEQFFGPGTRLTVL.

V usage is TRBV2 and J usage is TRBJ2-1, with 13 positions matching TRBD2. CDR1 is SNHLY, CDR2 FYNNEI, per germline. J was trimmed by 15 bases and V by 10 bases; bases with no gene match: 9. CDR3 length equals 12 residues. CDR3 amino acids: CATMGLAGIMFF. CDR3 DNA: TGTGCCACCATGGGACTAGCGGGGATTATGTTCTTC. Full variable domain (rest looked up from reference TRBV2 and TRBJ2-1): EPEVTQTPSHQVTQMGQEVILRCVPISNHLYFYWYRQILGQKVEFLVSFYNNEISEKSEIFDDQFSVERPDGSNFTLKIRSTKLEDSAMYFCATMGLAGIMFFGPGTRLTVL.

The chain links TRBV3-1 (or the pseudogene TRBV3-2) to TRBJ1-2; D not certain. In germline, CDR1 is LGHDT, CDR2 YNNKEL (reference sequence). V shed 0 bases and J shed 8 bases, with 13 bases lying between them. The CDR3 covers 14 residues. For the CDR3, the DNA is TGTGCCAGCAGCCAAGATTCCGGCGGTAGAGGCTACACCTTC. Encoded protein: CASSQDSGGRGYTF.

This clone was seen a handful of times. CDR3 DNA: TGTGCCAGCAGCCAAACGACAGGTGATAATGAAAAACTGTTTTTT. Translated: CASSQTTGDNEKLFF. This chain links TRBV5-4 with TRBJ1-4, with a tentative D call TRBD1 (6 bases). The germline gives CDR1 SGHNT, CDR2 YYREEE (reference sequence). This CDR3 comprises 15 residues. Trimming left V 4 bases short and J 4 bases short, with 14 bases between.

The V and J genes are TRBV6-5 and TRBJ1-1; D is uncertain. CDR1 and CDR2 from the germline V gene are MNHEY and SVGAGI. The CDR3 spans 16 residues. The ends were cut back, 0 bases at V and 1 base at J, with 12 bases in the middle. DNA for the CDR3: TGTGCCAGCAGTTACTCGCGTGGGCGCCCGAACACTGAAGCTTTCTTT. Encoded protein: CASSYSRGRPNTEAFF.

This sequence joins TRBV7-2 and TRBJ2-1, with 8 bases identical to TRBD2. The CDR3 spans 13 residues. The V gene's germline CDR1 is SGHTA and CDR2 FQGNSA. The V gene end was trimmed by 5 bases and the J gene end by 12 bases; junction bases not matched to a gene: 9. CDR3 sequence: CASSTVAGWWQFF. The CDR3 region has the DNA TGTGCCAGCAGCACTGTAGCGGGATGGTGGCAGTTCTTC.

This rearrangement joins TRBV19 to TRBJ1-5, with 8 bases matching TRBD1. Trimming cost V 4 bases and J 5 bases; bases outside gene matches: 4. Germline lookup yields CDR1 LNHDA and CDR2 SQIVND (reference sequence). This CDR3 region has 14 residues. The CDR3 region is CASSTYRGDQPQHF. DNA for the CDR3: TGTGCCAGTAGTACCTACAGGGGGGATCAGCCCCAGCATTTT.

This clone was counted at least ten times. This sequence joins TRBV18 and TRBJ2-2; 11 nucleotides agree with TRBD2. V lost 5 bases, J lost 1 base, and 3 bases stayed unmatched. The germline gives CDR1 KGHSH, CDR2 LQKENI. This CDR3 contains 16 residues. CDR3 loop: CASSATSGRNTGELFF. The CDR3 DNA is TGTGCCAGCTCAGCCACTAGCGGGAGGAACACCGGGGAGCTGTTTTTT.

The chain is built from TRBV28 and TRBJ1-2; 7 bases align to TRBD1. Trimming at V came to 6 bases and at J to 3 bases, leaving 4 bases not matched to a gene. The CDR3 is 13 amino acids. Germline V CDR1 and CDR2: MDHEN, SYDVKM. In DNA form, the CDR3 reads TGTGCCAGCAGCCCCGGGACAGACTATGGCTACACCTTC. This sequence encodes CASSPGTDYGYTF.

The rearrangement links TRBV14 to TRBJ1-3; D not certain. Germline V gene data show CDR1 as SGHDN and CDR2 as FVKESK. CDR3 length: 14 amino acids. Trimming stripped 4 bases from V and 0 bases from J, with 7 bases between. CDR3 DNA: TGTGCCAGCAGCCTTCAGGCCTCTGGAAACACCATATATTTT. Translating gives CASSLQASGNTIYF.

This chain links TRBV5-4 with TRBJ2-5; tentatively, D is TRBD2 (6 bases). This CDR3 spans 14 amino acids. Germline-derived CDR1 and CDR2 are SGHNT and YYREEE (reference sequence). V gave up 1 base and J gave up 2 bases, with 9 bases separating them. CDR3 nucleotide sequence: TGTGCCAGCAGCTTGAGGCGGGAACAAGAGACCCAGTACTTC. Its protein is CASSLRREQETQYF.

The V and J genes are TRBV9 and TRBJ2-3; 9 nucleotides agree with TRBD2. Germline lookup yields CDR1 SGDLS and CDR2 YYNGEE. CDR3 length equals 18 residues. The junction had 10 bases not matched to a gene; V was cut back by 0 bases and J by 2 bases. The CDR3 sequence: CASSVGSLAGRLTDTQYF. The DNA for the CDR3 is TGTGCCAGCAGCGTAGGGTCCCTAGCGGGGAGGCTCACAGATACGCAGTATTTT.

This sequence joins TRBV6-5 and TRBJ1-5, with a possible D match to TRBD1 (6 bases). The CDR3 is 14 residues long. Trimming stripped 2 bases from V and 4 bases from J, with 9 bases between. Germline CDR1 MNHEY, CDR2 SVGAGI. CDR3 in amino acids: CASSYVRGNQPQHF. The CDR3 nucleotides read TGTGCCAGCAGTTACGTGAGGGGGAATCAGCCCCAGCATTTT.

The chain combines TRBV5-6 with TRBJ2-5, with D possibly TRBD2 on 6 matching bases. Trimming left V 0 bases short and J 5 bases short, with 8 bases between. There are 13 residues in the CDR3. The germline V gene has CDR1 SGHDT and CDR2 YYEEEE. For the CDR3, the DNA is TGTGCCAGCAGCTTGGCCGGGGGTGAGACCCAGTACTTC. This translates into CASSLAGGETQYF.